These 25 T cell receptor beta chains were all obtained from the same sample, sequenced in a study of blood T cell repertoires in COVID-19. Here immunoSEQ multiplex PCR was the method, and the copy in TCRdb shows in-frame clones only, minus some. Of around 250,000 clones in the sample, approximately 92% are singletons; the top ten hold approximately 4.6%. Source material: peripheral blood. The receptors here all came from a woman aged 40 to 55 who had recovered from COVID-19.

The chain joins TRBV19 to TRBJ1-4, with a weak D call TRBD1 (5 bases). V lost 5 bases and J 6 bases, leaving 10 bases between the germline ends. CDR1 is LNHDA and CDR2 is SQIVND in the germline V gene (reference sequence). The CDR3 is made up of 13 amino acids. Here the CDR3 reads CASSPQGDEKLFF. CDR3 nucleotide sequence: TGTGCCAGTAGTCCTCAGGGCGATGAAAAACTGTTTTTT.

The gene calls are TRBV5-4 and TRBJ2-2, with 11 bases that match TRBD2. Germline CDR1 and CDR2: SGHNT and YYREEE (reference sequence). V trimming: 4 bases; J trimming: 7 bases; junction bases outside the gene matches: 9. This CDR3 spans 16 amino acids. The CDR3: CASSPPSSGGFGELFF. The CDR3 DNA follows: TGTGCCAGCAGCCCACCATCTAGCGGGGGGTTCGGGGAGCTGTTTTTT.

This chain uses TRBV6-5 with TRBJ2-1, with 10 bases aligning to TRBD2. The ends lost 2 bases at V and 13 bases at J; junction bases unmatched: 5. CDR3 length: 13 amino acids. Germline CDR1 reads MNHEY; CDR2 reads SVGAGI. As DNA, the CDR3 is TGTGCCAGCAGTTACGACTCTAGCGGGAGACAGTTCTTC. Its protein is CASSYDSSGRQFF.

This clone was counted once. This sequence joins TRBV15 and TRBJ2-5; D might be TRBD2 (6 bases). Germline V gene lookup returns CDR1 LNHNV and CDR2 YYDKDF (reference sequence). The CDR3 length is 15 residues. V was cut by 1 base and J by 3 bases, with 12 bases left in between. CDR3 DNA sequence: TGTGCCACCAGCAGAGGGGGGACTGGAAAAGAGACCCAGTACTTC. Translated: CATSRGGTGKETQYF.

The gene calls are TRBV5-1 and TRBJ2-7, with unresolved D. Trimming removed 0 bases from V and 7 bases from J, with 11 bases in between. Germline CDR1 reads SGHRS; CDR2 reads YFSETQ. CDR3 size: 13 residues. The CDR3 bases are TGCGCCAGCAGCTTGGAGACTCATGGGGAGCAGTACGTC. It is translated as CASSLETHGEQYV.

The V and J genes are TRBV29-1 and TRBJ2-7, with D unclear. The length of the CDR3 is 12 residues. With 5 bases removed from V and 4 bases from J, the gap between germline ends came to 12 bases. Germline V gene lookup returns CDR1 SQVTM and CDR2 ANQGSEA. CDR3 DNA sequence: TGCAGCGTTTTTTATTTGGAGTACGAGCAGTACTTC. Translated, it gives CSVFYLEYEQYF.

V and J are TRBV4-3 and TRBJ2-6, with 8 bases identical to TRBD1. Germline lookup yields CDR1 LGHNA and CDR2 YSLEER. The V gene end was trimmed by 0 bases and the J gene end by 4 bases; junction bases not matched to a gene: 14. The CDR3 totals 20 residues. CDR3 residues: CASSQERLDQGAVGANVLTF. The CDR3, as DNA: TGCGCCAGCAGCCAAGAGCGTTTGGATCAGGGGGCGGTCGGGGCCAACGTCCTGACTTTC.

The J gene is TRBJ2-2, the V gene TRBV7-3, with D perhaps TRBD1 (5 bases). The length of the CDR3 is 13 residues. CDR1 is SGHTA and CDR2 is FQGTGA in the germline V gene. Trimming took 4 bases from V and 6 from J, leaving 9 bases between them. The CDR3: CASSSRESGELFF. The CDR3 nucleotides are TGTGCCAGCAGCTCCAGGGAATCCGGGGAGCTGTTTTTT.

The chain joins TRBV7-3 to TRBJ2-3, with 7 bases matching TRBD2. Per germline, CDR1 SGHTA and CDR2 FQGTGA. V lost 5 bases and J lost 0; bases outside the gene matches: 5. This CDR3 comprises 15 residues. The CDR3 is CASSRRGVSTDTQYF. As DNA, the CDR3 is TGTGCCAGCAGCCGCCGGGGGGTAAGCACAGATACGCAGTATTTT.

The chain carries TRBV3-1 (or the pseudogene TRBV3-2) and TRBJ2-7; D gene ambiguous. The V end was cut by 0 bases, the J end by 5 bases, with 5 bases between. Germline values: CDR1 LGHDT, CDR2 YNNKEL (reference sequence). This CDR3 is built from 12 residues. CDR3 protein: CASSQDANEQYF. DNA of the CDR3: TGTGCCAGCAGCCAAGATGCTAACGAGCAGTACTTC.

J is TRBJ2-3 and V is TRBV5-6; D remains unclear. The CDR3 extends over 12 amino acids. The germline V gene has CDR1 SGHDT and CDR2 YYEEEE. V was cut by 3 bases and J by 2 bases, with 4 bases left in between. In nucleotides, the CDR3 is TGTGCCAGCAGCTCAAACACAGATACGCAGTATTTT. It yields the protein CASSSNTDTQYF.

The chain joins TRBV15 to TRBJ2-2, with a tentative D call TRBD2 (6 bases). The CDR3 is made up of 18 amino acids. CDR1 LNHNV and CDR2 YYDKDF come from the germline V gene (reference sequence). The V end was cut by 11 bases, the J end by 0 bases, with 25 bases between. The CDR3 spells CAATLRGPGEPNTGELFF. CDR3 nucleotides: TGTGCCGCAACCCTACGGGGTCCGGGGGAACCGAACACCGGGGAGCTGTTTTTT. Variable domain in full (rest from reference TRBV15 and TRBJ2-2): DAMVIQNPRYQVTQFGKPVTLSCSQTLNHNVMYWYQQKSSQAPKLLFHYYDKDFNNEADTPDNFQSRRPNTSFCFLDIRSPGLGDTAMYLCAATLRGPGEPNTGELFFGEGSRLTVL.

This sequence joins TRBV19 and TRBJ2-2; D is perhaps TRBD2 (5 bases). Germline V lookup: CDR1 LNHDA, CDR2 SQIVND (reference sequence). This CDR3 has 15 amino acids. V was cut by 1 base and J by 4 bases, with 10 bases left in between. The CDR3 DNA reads TGTGCCAGTAGTATAGCAGCGGCGACCACCGGGGAGCTGTTTTTT. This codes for CASSIAAATTGELFF.

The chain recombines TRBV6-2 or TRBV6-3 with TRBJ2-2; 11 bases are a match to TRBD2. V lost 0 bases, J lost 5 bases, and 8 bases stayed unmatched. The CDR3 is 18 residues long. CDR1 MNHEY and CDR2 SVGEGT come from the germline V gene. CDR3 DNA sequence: TGTGCCAGCAGTTACTCGATCGTAGCGGGAGGGCCGACCGGGGAGCTGTTTTTT. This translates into CASSYSIVAGGPTGELFF.

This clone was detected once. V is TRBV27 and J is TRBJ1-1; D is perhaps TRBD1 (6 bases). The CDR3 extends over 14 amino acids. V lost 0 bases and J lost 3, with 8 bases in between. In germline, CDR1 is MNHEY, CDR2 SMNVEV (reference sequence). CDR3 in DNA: TGTGCCAGCAGTTTATCATCAGGGGACACTGAAGCTTTCTTT. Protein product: CASSLSSGDTEAFF.

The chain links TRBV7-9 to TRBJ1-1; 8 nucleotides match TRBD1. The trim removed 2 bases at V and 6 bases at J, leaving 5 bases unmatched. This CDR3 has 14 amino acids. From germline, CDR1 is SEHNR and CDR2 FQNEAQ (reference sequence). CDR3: CASSLTGGLSEAFF. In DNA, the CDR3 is TGTGCCAGCAGCTTAACAGGGGGGTTATCTGAAGCTTTCTTT. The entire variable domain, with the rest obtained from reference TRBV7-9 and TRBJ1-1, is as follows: DTGVSQNPRHKITKRGQNVTFRCDPISEHNRLYWYRQTLGQGPEFLTYFQNEAQLEKSRLLSDRFSAERPKGSFSTLEIQRTEQGDSAMYLCASSLTGGLSEAFFGQGTRLTVV.

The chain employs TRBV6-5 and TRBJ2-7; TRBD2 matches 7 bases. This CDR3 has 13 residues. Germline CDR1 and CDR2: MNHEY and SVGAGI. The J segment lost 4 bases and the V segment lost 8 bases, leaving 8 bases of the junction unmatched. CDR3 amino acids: CASGTIDYYEQYF. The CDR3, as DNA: TGTGCCAGCGGGACTATCGATTATTACGAGCAGTACTTC.

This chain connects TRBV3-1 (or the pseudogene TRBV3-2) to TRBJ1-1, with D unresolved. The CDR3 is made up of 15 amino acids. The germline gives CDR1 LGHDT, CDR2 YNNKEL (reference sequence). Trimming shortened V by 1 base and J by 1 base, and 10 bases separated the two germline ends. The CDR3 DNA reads TGTGCCAGCAGCCAAGGAGGATGGAGGAACACTGAAGCTTTCTTT. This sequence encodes CASSQGGWRNTEAFF.

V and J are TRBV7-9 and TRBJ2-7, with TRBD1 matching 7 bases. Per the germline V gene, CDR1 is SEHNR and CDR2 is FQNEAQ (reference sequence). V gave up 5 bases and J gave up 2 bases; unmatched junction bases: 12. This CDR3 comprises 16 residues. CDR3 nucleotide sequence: TGTGCCAGCAGCCTACCCGTCGGGACAGCCACCTACGAGCAGTACTTC. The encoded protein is CASSLPVGTATYEQYF.

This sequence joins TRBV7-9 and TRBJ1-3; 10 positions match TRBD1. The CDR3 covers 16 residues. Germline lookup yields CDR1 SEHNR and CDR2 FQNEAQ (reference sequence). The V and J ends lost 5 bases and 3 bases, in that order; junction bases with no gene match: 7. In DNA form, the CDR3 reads TGTGCCAGCAGCGAGGGACAGGGGAGAGATGGAAACACCATATATTTT. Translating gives CASSEGQGRDGNTIYF.

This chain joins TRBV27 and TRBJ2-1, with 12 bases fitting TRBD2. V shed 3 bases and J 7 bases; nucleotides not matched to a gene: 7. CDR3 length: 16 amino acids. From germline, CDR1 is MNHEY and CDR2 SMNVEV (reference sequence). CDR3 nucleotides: TGTGCCAGCAGTTTCTATCCTAGCGGGGGGGGTAATGAGCAGTTCTTC. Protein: CASSFYPSGGGNEQFF.

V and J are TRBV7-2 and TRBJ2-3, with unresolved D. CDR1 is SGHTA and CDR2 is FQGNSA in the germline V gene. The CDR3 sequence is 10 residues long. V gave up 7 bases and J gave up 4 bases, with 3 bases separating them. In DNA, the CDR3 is TGTGCCAGCACTTCAGATACGCAGTATTTT. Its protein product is CASTSDTQYF.

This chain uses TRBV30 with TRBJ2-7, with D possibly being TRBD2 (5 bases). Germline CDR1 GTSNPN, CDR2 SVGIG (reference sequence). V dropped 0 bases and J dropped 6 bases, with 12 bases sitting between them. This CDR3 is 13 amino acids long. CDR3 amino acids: CAWSVRDYLEQYV. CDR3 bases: TGTGCCTGGAGTGTAAGAGACTATCTCGAGCAGTACGTC.

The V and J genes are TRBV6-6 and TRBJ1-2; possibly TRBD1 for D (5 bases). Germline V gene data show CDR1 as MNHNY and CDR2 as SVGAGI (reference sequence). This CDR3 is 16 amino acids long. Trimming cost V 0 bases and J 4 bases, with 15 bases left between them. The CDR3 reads CASSYSRREVSYGYTF. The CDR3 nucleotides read TGTGCCAGCAGTTACTCACGCAGGGAGGTGTCCTATGGCTACACCTTC.

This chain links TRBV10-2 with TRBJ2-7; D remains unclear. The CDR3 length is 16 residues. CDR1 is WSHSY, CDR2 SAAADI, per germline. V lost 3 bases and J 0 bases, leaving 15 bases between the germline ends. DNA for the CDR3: TGCGCCAGCAGTGAACCTTTCAGGCCCACCTCCTACGAGCAGTACTTC. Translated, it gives CASSEPFRPTSYEQYF.